These 24 T cell receptor beta chains were sequenced from one sample in a study of Ad26.COV2.S vaccination and SARS-CoV-2 variants. Profiling relied on immunoSEQ multiplex PCR, and the TCRdb table lists in-frame clones only, not all of them. Of a few hundred thousand clones in the sample, 88% are singletons; the top ten hold 3.5% to 4%. As for treatment: roughly 19 received Ad26.COV2.S at low or high dose, single or two shots; about 5 received placebo; per-sample allocation not given. Day 63 after the first injection of vaccine or placebo was the sampling time. Sequenced here: peripheral blood, sampled in a trial of Ad26.COV2.S vaccine versus placebo. These receptors came from a person between 18 and 60 years old who received the Ad26.COV2.S COVID-19 vaccine or a placebo.

The chain links TRBV11-1 to TRBJ2-7; D perhaps matches TRBD1 (6 bases). The V end lost 4 bases, the J end lost 3 bases, and 10 bases lay between the germline ends. Germline CDR1 SGHAT, CDR2 FQDESV (reference sequence). This CDR3 contains 13 residues. CDR3 loop: CASSSDSYYEQYF. In DNA, the CDR3 is TGTGCCAGCAGCTCGGACAGCTACTACGAGCAGTACTTC.

The rearrangement joins TRBV7-2 to TRBJ1-1; D call uncertain. Germline V gene sequence: CDR1 SGHTA, CDR2 FQGNSA. The V end lost 7 bases, the J end lost 0 bases, and 12 bases lay between the germline ends. This CDR3 has 14 residues. The CDR3 nucleotides read TGTGCCAGCACCCCAACCGCGGTGAACACTGAAGCTTTCTTT. This codes for CASTPTAVNTEAFF.

The chain employs TRBV7-7 and TRBJ1-3; unclear D gene. There are 15 residues in the CDR3. Trimming removed 1 base from V and 1 base from J, with 8 bases in between. CDR1 is SSHAT and CDR2 is FNYEAQ in the germline V gene (reference sequence). Written as DNA, the CDR3 is TGTGCCAGCAGCTTAGATTCCGGTTCTGGAAACACCATATATTTT. As protein: CASSLDSGSGNTIYF.

The chain carries TRBV27 and TRBJ2-7; a weak D match, TRBD2 (6 bases). The CDR3 runs to 11 residues. Germline V lookup: CDR1 MNHEY, CDR2 SMNVEV (reference sequence). V lost 4 bases and J lost 5, with 6 bases in between. CDR3 bases: TGTGCCAGCAGTTGGGGGGACGAGCAGTACTTC. This sequence encodes CASSWGDEQYF.

The chain recombines TRBV12-3 or TRBV12-4 with TRBJ2-5; D possibly corresponds to TRBD2 (6 bases). Trimming took off 6 bases at V and 5 bases at J, with 10 bases between the two ends. This CDR3 is 12 amino acids long. CDR3 bases: TGTGCCAGCAGACCAGGGAGGGAGACCCAGTACTTC. The encoded protein is CASRPGRETQYF.

Notes on this clone: One end of the junction varies from germline; a read error may be responsible. The chain carries TRBV10-1 and TRBJ2-5; no firm D call. The CDR3 totals 14 residues. The germline V gene has CDR1 WNHNN and CDR2 SYGVQD (reference sequence). CDR3 DNA sequence: TGCGCCAGCAGTGAATCGCGGTTCCAAGATACCCAGTACTTC. Translated: CASSESRFQDTQYF.

The chain couples TRBV7-9 to TRBJ1-1, with 8 bases fitting TRBD1. CDR3 size: 12 residues. Germline trimming cut 1 base from V and 8 bases from J; bases unmatched to any gene: 0. CDR1 SEHNR and CDR2 FQNEAQ come from the germline V gene (reference sequence). In nucleotides, the CDR3 is TGTGCCAGCAGCTTAGGGACAGGGGAAGCTTTCTTT. As protein: CASSLGTGEAFF.

The rearrangement uses TRBV10-1 and TRBJ2-3, with D perhaps TRBD2 (6 bases). Germline CDR1 and CDR2: WNHNN and SYGVQD (reference sequence). This CDR3 region has 16 residues. V lost 0 bases to trimming and J lost 1 base, with 11 bases between them. CDR3 coding DNA: TGCGCCAGCAGTGAGTCCACTAGCAGTGGCACAGATACGCAGTATTTT. Translating gives CASSESTSSGTDTQYF.

The CDR3 is CASRADINLYGYTF. The DNA of the CDR3 is TGTGCCAGCAGGGCCGACATCAATCTCTATGGCTACACCTTC. J is TRBJ1-2 and V is TRBV6-5, with D hard to call. V dropped 6 bases and J dropped 4 bases, with 15 bases sitting between them. The CDR3 runs 14 residues. Looked up from germline, CDR1 is MNHEY and CDR2 is SVGAGI.

The genes are TRBV27 and TRBJ2-2, with D uncertain. The CDR3 runs to 13 residues. Germline values: CDR1 MNHEY, CDR2 SMNVEV (reference sequence). V lost 0 bases to trimming and J lost 4 bases, with 3 bases between them. DNA for the CDR3: TGTGCCAGCAGTTTATCAATCACCGGGGAGCTGTTTTTT. Translating gives CASSLSITGELFF.

This clone was counted between two and nine times. The chain links TRBV5-1 to TRBJ1-2, with no clear D. CDR3 length: 17 residues. Trimming stripped 5 bases from V and 6 bases from J, with 26 bases between. Germline values: CDR1 SGHRS, CDR2 YFSETQ. The CDR3 nucleotides are TGCGCCAGCAGGTCGGCCGCCAACAACGTGGGAACGGATGGCTACACCTTC. Translation gives CASRSAANNVGTDGYTF.

The chain carries TRBV5-6 and TRBJ2-3; no clear D. V was shortened by 2 bases and J by 6 bases, with 13 bases between the two germline ends. The CDR3 has 14 residues. The germline V gene encodes CDR1 SGHDT and CDR2 YYEEEE. The DNA of the CDR3 is TGTGCCAGCAGCTTCCCGACTCACGGGGATACGCAGTATTTT. It translates to CASSFPTHGDTQYF.

The rearrangement links TRBV5-8 to TRBJ2-7; unclear D gene. The germline CDR1 and CDR2 sequences are SGHTS and YDEGEE. V dropped 4 bases and J dropped 2 bases, with 19 bases sitting between them. The CDR3 contains 16 residues. This CDR3 reads CASSHPDARLPYEQYF. CDR3 in DNA: TGTGCCAGCAGCCATCCGGACGCAAGATTACCCTACGAGCAGTACTTC. The full variable domain, completed using reference TRBV5-8 and TRBJ2-7, is EAGVTQSPTHLIKTRGQQATLRCSPISGHTSVYWYQQALGLGLQFLLWYDEGEERNRGNFPPRFSGRQFPNYSSELNVNALELEDSALYLCASSHPDARLPYEQYFGPGTRLTVT.

The V call is TRBV7-9, the J call TRBJ1-4, with D uncertain. V gave up 3 bases and J gave up 0 bases, with 14 bases separating them. Germline V gives CDR1 SEHNR, CDR2 FQNEAQ (reference sequence). This CDR3 spans 17 amino acids. The CDR3 sequence: CASSFRALSATNEKLFF. CDR3 coding DNA: TGTGCCAGCAGCTTTCGGGCCCTTAGTGCAACTAATGAAAAACTGTTTTTT.

The chain employs TRBV5-6 and TRBJ2-5; 9 nucleotides line up with TRBD1. CDR3 length: 14 amino acids. J gave up 5 bases and V 4 bases, and 6 bases lay outside the gene matches. From germline, CDR1 is SGHDT and CDR2 YYEEEE. CDR3 in amino acids: CASSPQGAQETQYF. CDR3 sequence (DNA): TGTGCCAGCAGCCCACAGGGGGCCCAGGAGACCCAGTACTTC.

The chain joins TRBV6-5 to TRBJ1-5; D gene unclear. The CDR3 length is 13 residues. With 9 bases removed from V and 7 bases from J, the gap between germline ends came to 16 bases. Germline loops: CDR1 MNHEY, CDR2 SVGAGI. CDR3 in DNA: TGTGCCAGTCAGACCCCAAATAGACAGCCCCAGCATTTT. Residues: CASQTPNRQPQHF.

V usage is TRBV24-1 and J usage is TRBJ2-1; 7 bases agree with TRBD1. Germline V gene data show CDR1 as KGHDR and CDR2 as SFDVKD. This CDR3 contains 12 residues. With V trimmed by 5 bases and J by 10 bases, 4 bases remained unmatched. CDR3 sequence (DNA): TGTGCCACCAGTGCCCGACAGGGAGAGCAGTTCTTC. Amino acids: CATSARQGEQFF.

This chain uses TRBV7-9 with TRBJ1-3, with a weak D call TRBD1 (5 bases). The CDR3 sequence is 14 residues long. Trimming stripped 2 bases from V and 8 bases from J, with 13 bases between. Germline V CDR1 and CDR2: SEHNR, FQNEAQ (reference sequence). The CDR3 loop is CASSLSGKRDTIYF. In DNA, the CDR3 is TGTGCCAGCAGCTTATCAGGGAAACGAGACACCATATATTTT.

The V call is TRBV6-5, the J call TRBJ1-2; weak D call: TRBD1 (5 bases). The CDR3 contains 13 residues. With 7 bases removed from V and 3 bases from J, the gap between germline ends came to 12 bases. Germline CDR1 and CDR2: MNHEY and SVGAGI. Written as DNA, the CDR3 is TGTGCCAGCACCTACGGGGGTGACTATGGCTACACCTTC. Its protein is CASTYGGDYGYTF.

The chain carries TRBV2 and TRBJ1-5; D perhaps matches TRBD1 (5 bases). The CDR3 covers 14 residues. Germline V lookup: CDR1 SNHLY, CDR2 FYNNEI. V gave up 8 bases and J gave up 4 bases, with 15 bases separating them. CDR3 nucleotide sequence: TGTGCCAGCCGCGGGGGAGTGCAAAATCAGCCCCAGCATTTT. This codes for CASRGGVQNQPQHF.

V gene TRBV5-4 combines with J gene TRBJ2-2; D ambiguous. CDR1 is SGHNT, CDR2 YYREEE, per germline (reference sequence). This CDR3 is 13 amino acids long. V lost 1 base, J lost 6 bases, and 7 bases lay in between. CDR3 coding DNA: TGTGCCAGCAGCTTGAGCATGGCCGGGGAGCTGTTTTTT. Protein product: CASSLSMAGELFF. The complete variable domain, with remaining parts taken from reference TRBV5-4 and TRBJ2-2, reads ETGVTQSPTHLIKTRGQQVTLRCSSQSGHNTVSWYQQALGQGPQFIFQYYREEENGRGNFPPRFSGLQFPNYSSELNVNALELDDSALYLCASSLSMAGELFFGEGSRLTVL.

This clone has just a few counts. The genes are TRBV19 and TRBJ2-2; the D is unclear. Trimming took 1 base from V and 5 from J, leaving 5 bases between them. The CDR3 is made up of 13 amino acids. Per the germline V gene, CDR1 is LNHDA and CDR2 is SQIVND (reference sequence). Here the CDR3 reads CASSIGHTGELFF. CDR3 nucleotide sequence: TGTGCCAGTAGTATAGGGCATACCGGGGAGCTGTTTTTT.

V gene TRBV19 combines with J gene TRBJ1-3, with unresolved D. This CDR3 has 14 residues. V was pared by 3 bases and J by 4 bases, with 10 bases between. Germline V gene lookup returns CDR1 LNHDA and CDR2 SQIVND (reference sequence). The CDR3 sequence: CASSMSVGGNTIYF. For the CDR3, the DNA is TGTGCCAGTAGTATGTCCGTCGGAGGAAACACCATATATTTT.

The rearrangement uses TRBV11-3 and TRBJ1-4, with D perhaps TRBD1 (6 bases). CDR1 and CDR2 from the germline V gene are SGHNT and YENEEA. This CDR3 comprises 15 residues. V lost 3 bases to trimming and J lost 8 bases, with 16 bases between them. The DNA of the CDR3 is TGTGCCAGCAGCTTCTATTCCAGGGGAGGAGAAAAACTGTTTTTT. Encoded protein: CASSFYSRGGEKLFF.